Shown below are 32 T cell receptor beta chains from a single sample sequenced in a study of shared clonotypes between healthy human individuals. Sequencing was performed with immunoSEQ multiplex PCR; in TCRdb, only in-frame clones are kept and a portion is missing. Of 2 million to 3 million clones in the sample, around 90% are singletons; the top ten hold about 0.13%. The source material was naive CD4+ T cells sorted from blood. Subset here: CD45RA+ positively selected. Every receptor here comes from a man between 18 and 35 years old in good health.

The genes are TRBV5-1 and TRBJ2-3; TRBD1 might be the D (6 bases). Germline V gene data show CDR1 as SGHRS and CDR2 as YFSETQ. V dropped 3 bases and J dropped 6 bases, with 17 bases sitting between them. The CDR3 is made up of 15 amino acids. The CDR3 sequence is CASSWGRSVSDTQYF. The CDR3 DNA sequence: TGCGCCAGCAGCTGGGGGCGCTCGGTGTCCGATACGCAGTATTTT.

The rearrangement joins TRBV30 to TRBJ2-3, with 8 nucleotides matching TRBD2. The CDR3 totals 15 residues. Germline-derived CDR1 and CDR2 are GTSNPN and SVGIG (reference sequence). Trimming cost V 1 base and J 0 bases; bases outside gene matches: 3. CDR3 in DNA: TGTGCCTGGAGTGGTGCTAGCGGGAGCACAGATACGCAGTATTTT. As protein: CAWSGASGSTDTQYF.

This clone has just one count. The V gene is TRBV6-5, the J gene TRBJ1-4; TRBD1 is a possible D gene (6 bases). CDR3 size: 14 residues. CDR1 MNHEY and CDR2 SVGAGI come from the germline V gene. V was trimmed by 0 bases and J by 9 bases, leaving 11 bases between them. The CDR3 coding sequence is TGTGCCAGCAGTTACTCGACGGACAGCAAAAAACTGTTTTTT. Translated, it gives CASSYSTDSKKLFF.

DNA of the CDR3: TGTGCAAGTCGCCCCCTTCCCGAGCAGTACTTC. It translates to CASRPLPEQYF. The gene calls are TRBV12-2 and TRBJ2-7; TRBD2 is the table's D call, not checked against the DNA. TRBV12-2 is a pseudogene locus. The CDR3 extends over 11 amino acids.

The V and J genes are TRBV19 and TRBJ1-1; no firm D call. The CDR3 contains 14 residues. V gave up 8 bases and J gave up 1 base, with 14 bases separating them. CDR1 and CDR2 from the germline V gene are LNHDA and SQIVND (reference sequence). Written as DNA, the CDR3 is TGTGCCAGTGTCCCCTCGACTGCGAACACTGAAGCTTTCTTT. This codes for CASVPSTANTEAFF.

In regard to this clone: Within the sample, other DNA sequences also encode this same CDR3. The chain couples TRBV7-9 to TRBJ1-1; TRBD1 might be the D (5 bases). V shed 6 bases and J shed 3 bases, with 11 bases lying between them. Germline V gene sequence: CDR1 SEHNR, CDR2 FQNEAQ (reference sequence). This CDR3 region has 13 residues. CDR3 amino acids: CASSLQGDTEAFF. CDR3 in DNA: TGTGCCAGCAGTCTTCAGGGAGACACTGAAGCTTTCTTT.

This sequence joins TRBV7-8 and TRBJ1-2; D is perhaps TRBD1 (5 bases). This CDR3 region has 14 residues. Germline V gives CDR1 SGHVS, CDR2 FQNEAQ. The V end lost 0 bases, the J end lost 6 bases, and 11 bases lay between the germline ends. The CDR3 coding sequence is TGTGCCAGCAGCTTAGCGACGCGACAGAATGGCTACACCTTC. Protein product: CASSLATRQNGYTF.

The V gene is TRBV19, the J gene TRBJ2-2; D is possibly TRBD2 (5 bases). V lost 3 bases, J lost 7 bases, and 6 bases lay in between. This CDR3 comprises 12 residues. Germline CDR1 LNHDA, CDR2 SQIVND (reference sequence). This chain's CDR3 is CASSMRVGELFF. The CDR3 nucleotides read TGTGCCAGTAGTATGAGGGTCGGGGAGCTGTTTTTT.

J is TRBJ2-5 and V is TRBV7-8, with D tentatively TRBD2 (7 bases). The V end was cut by 5 bases, the J end by 7 bases, with 17 bases between. The CDR3 is made up of 14 amino acids. Germline assignment: CDR1 SGHVS and CDR2 FQNEAQ. The CDR3 nucleotides read TGTGCCAGCAGCCCAACCGGGGGGCGCGGGACCCAGTACTTC. Translating it yields CASSPTGGRGTQYF.

CDR3 nucleotides: TGTGCCATCAGTGAGGTACAGGGCGGGGGCTACACCTTC. It yields the protein CAISEVQGGGYTF. V gene TRBV10-3 combines with J gene TRBJ1-2; D is possibly TRBD1 (6 bases). The CDR3 covers 13 residues. Trimming left V 2 bases short and J 8 bases short, with 12 bases between. The germline gives CDR1 ENHRY, CDR2 SYGVKD.

The gene calls are TRBV6-1 and TRBJ2-1, with 8 nucleotides matching TRBD1. The CDR3 is made up of 15 amino acids. Germline-derived CDR1 and CDR2 are MNHNS and SASEGT. V shed 1 base and J 7 bases; nucleotides not matched to a gene: 6. This chain's CDR3 is CASSEVTGARNEQFF. The CDR3 bases are TGTGCCAGCAGTGAAGTGACAGGGGCTAGAAATGAGCAGTTCTTC.

The chain links TRBV7-8 to TRBJ2-1, with TRBD2 matching over 11 bases. The ends lost 3 bases at V and 7 bases at J; junction bases unmatched: 11. The CDR3 is made up of 17 amino acids. Germline V gives CDR1 SGHVS, CDR2 FQNEAQ. In DNA form, the CDR3 reads TGTGCCAGCAGCTTCATTAGCGGGAGGGCCAGATCGAATGAGCAGTTCTTC. The encoded protein is CASSFISGRARSNEQFF.

The chain uses TRBV18 and TRBJ2-1, with a weak D call TRBD1 (6 bases). Germline V CDR1 and CDR2: KGHSH, LQKENI. With 3 bases removed from V and 0 bases from J, the gap between germline ends came to 9 bases. There are 15 residues in the CDR3. The CDR3 DNA reads as TGTGCCAGCTCACCGGGGGCGGTCTCCTACAATGAGCAGTTCTTC. Protein sequence: CASSPGAVSYNEQFF.

As to this clone: The same CDR3 is also encoded by other DNA sequences in this sample. The chain combines TRBV7-9 with TRBJ1-4, with D possibly being TRBD1 (6 bases). The CDR3 runs 14 residues. CDR1 SEHNR and CDR2 FQNEAQ come from the germline V gene (reference sequence). Deletions cut 4 bases from V and 5 bases from J, with 11 bases between. This chain's CDR3 is CASSSDRGNEKLFF. CDR3 nucleotides: TGTGCCAGCAGCTCGGACAGAGGCAATGAAAAACTGTTTTTT.

The V and J genes are TRBV18 and TRBJ2-2, with D uncertain. V was cut by 2 bases and J by 0 bases, with 7 bases left in between. Germline loops: CDR1 KGHSH, CDR2 LQKENI. The CDR3 has 15 amino acids. CDR3 bases: TGTGCCAGCTCACCAGCACGTTCGAACACCGGGGAGCTGTTTTTT. Residues: CASSPARSNTGELFF.

J is TRBJ2-3 and V is TRBV19; D possibly corresponds to TRBD2 (6 bases). Trimming removed 4 bases from V and 1 base from J, with 9 bases in between. The CDR3 is made up of 14 amino acids. Germline values: CDR1 LNHDA, CDR2 SQIVND (reference sequence). As DNA, the CDR3 is TGTGCCAGTAGTACCCTAGCGCGCACAGATACGCAGTATTTT. It encodes CASSTLARTDTQYF.

The genes are TRBV16 and TRBJ1-2; 11 bases align to TRBD1. The V and J ends lost 4 bases and 8 bases, in that order; junction bases with no gene match: 15. This CDR3 comprises 17 residues. CDR1 is KGHSY and CDR2 is FQNENV in the germline V gene. CDR3 in DNA: TGTGCCAGCAGCCCCAAGCGCCCCGGGACAGGGGGAGGCGGCTACACCTTC. This encodes CASSPKRPGTGGGGYTF.

This clone was found a few times. The gene calls are TRBV5-4 and TRBJ2-2; D is undetermined. The CDR3 extends over 14 amino acids. Looked up from germline, CDR1 is SGHNT and CDR2 is YYREEE (reference sequence). V was cut by 1 base and J by 6 bases, with 10 bases left in between. In nucleotides, the CDR3 is TGTGCCAGCAGCTTGCCCACTCTGGCCGGGGAGCTGTTTTTT. Its translation is CASSLPTLAGELFF. Full variable domain (outside the CDR3, taken from reference TRBV5-4 and TRBJ2-2): ETGVTQSPTHLIKTRGQQVTLRCSSQSGHNTVSWYQQALGQGPQFIFQYYREEENGRGNFPPRFSGLQFPNYSSELNVNALELDDSALYLCASSLPTLAGELFFGEGSRLTVL.

The V call is TRBV6-1, the J call TRBJ2-2; 12 bases agree with TRBD2. V shed 6 bases, J shed 4 bases, and the junction held 3 bases outside the gene matches. Germline V gene sequence: CDR1 MNHNS, CDR2 SASEGT. This CDR3 has 15 residues. The CDR3 loop reads CASRTGLAGTGELFF. CDR3 coding DNA: TGTGCCAGCAGAACGGGACTAGCGGGCACCGGGGAGCTGTTTTTT.

This clone was picked up a small number of times. The chain links TRBV30 to TRBJ1-1, with 8 bases aligning to TRBD1. Trimming at V came to 2 bases and at J to 1 base, leaving 12 bases not matched to a gene. This CDR3 is built from 17 residues. CDR1 is GTSNPN, CDR2 SVGIG, per germline (reference sequence). CDR3 region: CAWSRQTGAGGNTEAFF. The CDR3 nucleotides are TGTGCCTGGAGTCGTCAGACAGGGGCCGGCGGGAACACTGAAGCTTTCTTT. Using reference TRBV30 and TRBJ1-1 for the parts outside the CDR3, the full variable domain is SQTIHQWPATLVQPVGSPLSLECTVEGTSNPNLYWYRQAAGRGLQLLFYSVGIGQISSEVPQNLSASRPQDRQFILSSKKLLLSDSGFYLCAWSRQTGAGGNTEAFFGQGTRLTVV.

The chain has TRBV30 and TRBJ2-2; TRBD2 agrees at 15 bases. The V gene end was trimmed by 0 bases and the J gene end by 7 bases; junction bases not matched to a gene: 9. The CDR3 consists of 18 residues. Germline CDR1 is GTSNPN and CDR2 is SVGIG (reference sequence). As DNA, the CDR3 is TGTGCCTGGAGTGTAGTCCGGACTAGCGGGGGGGCCGGCGGGGAGCTGTTTTTT. Protein product: CAWSVVRTSGGAGGELFF. Combining the CDR3 with reference TRBV30 and TRBJ2-2 gives the whole variable domain SQTIHQWPATLVQPVGSPLSLECTVEGTSNPNLYWYRQAAGRGLQLLFYSVGIGQISSEVPQNLSASRPQDRQFILSSKKLLLSDSGFYLCAWSVVRTSGGAGGELFFGEGSRLTVL.

This chain connects TRBV9 to TRBJ2-3; D call uncertain. The CDR3 sequence is 14 residues long. V lost 0 bases and J 6 bases, leaving 11 bases between the germline ends. Germline CDR1 reads SGDLS; CDR2 reads YYNGEE. Here the CDR3 reads CASSVEGQGDTQYF. CDR3 bases: TGTGCCAGCAGCGTAGAAGGGCAAGGCGATACGCAGTATTTT.

V and J are TRBV28 and TRBJ1-1; a possible D gene is TRBD1 (6 bases). V dropped 6 bases and J dropped 9 bases, with 14 bases sitting between them. The CDR3 length is 12 residues. Germline V lookup: CDR1 MDHEN, CDR2 SYDVKM. CDR3 nucleotide sequence: TGTGCCAGCAGCCGTCTCCGGGACAAAGCTTTCTTT. It is translated as CASSRLRDKAFF.

The V gene is TRBV9, the J gene TRBJ2-3; 10 bases agree with TRBD2. CDR3 size: 16 residues. J lost 5 bases, V lost 0 bases, and 6 bases had no gene match. The germline CDR1 and CDR2 sequences are SGDLS and YYNGEE. CDR3: CASSVGASGRGDTQYF. DNA for the CDR3: TGTGCCAGCAGCGTAGGGGCTAGCGGGAGAGGAGATACGCAGTATTTT.

DNA of the CDR3: TGTGCCAGCAGACCTCCCACCACTGAGCAGTTCTTC. Translated: CASRPPTTEQFF. V usage is TRBV6-6 and J usage is TRBJ2-1, with D uncertain. V was cut by 6 bases and J by 9 bases, with 12 bases left in between. Germline V lookup: CDR1 MNHNY, CDR2 SVGAGI (reference sequence). The CDR3 contains 12 residues.

The CDR3 nucleotides are TGTGCCAGCAGTGAAGGGGGGTACAGCAATCAGCCCCAGCATTTT. Its protein product is CASSEGGYSNQPQHF. The chain couples TRBV25-1 to TRBJ1-5; weak D call: TRBD1 (5 bases). V was pared by 2 bases and J by 1 base, with 9 bases between. CDR1 and CDR2 from the germline V gene are MGHDK and SYGVNS. This CDR3 region has 15 residues.

This clone showed up just once. The rearrangement links TRBV18 to TRBJ1-2; possible D gene TRBD1, 5 bases. Germline CDR1 is KGHSH and CDR2 is LQKENI. Trimming left V 4 bases short and J 1 base short, with 16 bases between. The CDR3 sequence is 16 residues long. The DNA of the CDR3 is TGTGCCAGCTCACAAAAGGAAGGACACGGTAACTATGGCTACACCTTC. It yields the protein CASSQKEGHGNYGYTF.

V usage is TRBV2 and J usage is TRBJ2-3; the D gene could be TRBD1 or TRBD2 (5 bases each). The CDR3 consists of 16 residues. Deletions cut 1 base from V and 2 bases from J, with 13 bases between. Germline V gives CDR1 SNHLY, CDR2 FYNNEI. The CDR3 loop is CASSEEAGRATDTQYF. CDR3 sequence (DNA): TGTGCCAGCAGTGAAGAGGCGGGCAGGGCCACAGATACGCAGTATTTT.

This sequence joins TRBV29-1 and TRBJ1-4, with TRBD1 matching over 8 bases. V dropped 6 bases and J dropped 8; count of bases not matched to a gene: 8. Germline assignment: CDR1 SQVTM and CDR2 ANQGSEA. The CDR3 extends over 13 amino acids. CDR3 region: CSVQGQAGEKLFF. The CDR3 DNA reads TGCAGCGTCCAGGGACAGGCGGGGGAAAAACTGTTTTTT.

This chain joins TRBV19 and TRBJ2-7; D gene ambiguous. Germline CDR1 and CDR2: LNHDA and SQIVND (reference sequence). This CDR3 contains 13 residues. Deletions cut 1 base from V and 0 bases from J, with 4 bases between. CDR3 bases: TGTGCCAGTAGTATAGCCCTCTCCTACGAGCAGTACTTC. It is translated as CASSIALSYEQYF.

This CDR3 reads CASSPTDDNSPLHF. CDR3 nucleotide sequence: TGTGCCAGCAGCCCGACTGACGATAATTCACCCCTCCACTTT. The chain carries TRBV4-2 and TRBJ1-6; D gene ambiguous. CDR1 is LGHNA and CDR2 is YNFKEQ in the germline V gene. The CDR3 is made up of 14 amino acids. V was pared by 4 bases and J by 5 bases, with 9 bases between.

Here the CDR3 DNA reads TGCGCCAGCAGCCAAGATTCCAATCTAGCGGACCTTCGCGAGCAGTACTTC. Translating it yields CASSQDSNLADLREQYF. The chain has TRBV4-1 and TRBJ2-7, with 7 bases aligning to TRBD2. Germline CDR1 and CDR2: MGHRA and YSYEKL. V gave up 0 bases and J gave up 6 bases; unmatched junction bases: 14. The CDR3 has 17 residues.